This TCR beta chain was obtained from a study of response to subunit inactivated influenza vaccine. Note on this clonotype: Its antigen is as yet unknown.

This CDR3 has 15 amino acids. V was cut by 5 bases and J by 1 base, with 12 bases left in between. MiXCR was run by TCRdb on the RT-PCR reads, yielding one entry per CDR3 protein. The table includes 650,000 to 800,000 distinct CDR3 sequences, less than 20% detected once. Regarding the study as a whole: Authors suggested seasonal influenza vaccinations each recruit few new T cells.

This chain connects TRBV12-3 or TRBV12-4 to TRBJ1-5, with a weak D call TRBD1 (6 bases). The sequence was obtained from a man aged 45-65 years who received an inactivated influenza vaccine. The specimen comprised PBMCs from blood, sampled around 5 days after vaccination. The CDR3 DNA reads TGTGCCAGCAGTACACAGGGCCTCAGCAATCAGCCCCAGCATTTT. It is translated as CASSTQGLSNQPQHF.